This passage covers 20 T cell receptor beta chains from one sample sequenced in a study of tumor-infiltrating lymphocytes in primary liver carcinoma. TCR beta cDNA was reverse-transcribed from approximately 0.45 ug of total RNA. The reaction used a constant-region primer and ProtoScript II reverse transcriptase. Three rounds of nested multiplex PCR with slightly modified ARM-PCR produced TCR beta libraries. Forward primers for TRBV1-TRBV30 and a C-beta reverse primer served the first two PCR rounds, at roughly 10 cycles each. TCRdb passed the multiplex PCR reads through MiXCR, listing each CDR3 protein once. The sample lists around 190,000 distinct CDR3 sequences, around four fifths occurring once. Joint extraction of RNA and DNA used roughly 18-34 mg of bulk tissue that was unsorted. The sample taken for sequencing was tumor tissue from primary liver carcinoma. These receptors originate from a man in his forties with primary liver carcinoma and hepatitis B virus infection.

The chain links TRBV6-2 or TRBV6-3 to TRBJ1-5; D is unresolved. The germline CDR1 and CDR2 sequences are MNHEY and SVGEGT. The CDR3 extends over 14 amino acids. Trimming removed 6 bases from V and 2 bases from J, with 11 bases in between. CDR3 nucleotide sequence: TGTGCCAGCAGCTCCAGACCTGGCAATCAGCCCCAGCATTTT. Encoded protein: CASSSRPGNQPQHF.

Points on this clonotype: Because the CDR3 is missing its conserved closing phenylalanine or tryptophan, this is likely a read error. Because the CDR3's place on the DNA is in doubt, the DNA is left out and the CDR3 is given as listed by TCRdb. The genes are TRBV7-8 and TRBJ2-4; TRBD1 was called by the table and not checked on the DNA. The CDR3 length equals 17 residues, ends included. Germline CDR1 SGHVS, CDR2 FQNEAQ. The CDR3 spells CASSPLSNGLAKNIQYL.

The chain carries TRBV12-3 or TRBV12-4 and TRBJ2-1; no reliable D call. The CDR3 is 11 residues long. Deletions cut 8 bases from V and 6 bases from J, with 8 bases between. The CDR3 DNA is TGTGCCAGCGCTTTCGCCAATGAGCAGTTCTTC. Translation gives CASAFANEQFF.

Concerning this clonotype itself: Its ends do not fully match the called genes, so a read error is possible. The rearrangement links TRBV14 to TRBJ2-1, with TRBD1 as a possible D gene (6 bases). Germline CDR1 is SGHDN and CDR2 is FVKESK. The CDR3 consists of 16 residues. The CDR3 region has the DNA TGTGCCAGAAGCCCTGGGACAATGTTGGGGTACAATGAGCAGTTCTTC. Its protein product is CARSPGTMLGYNEQFF.

A single count supports this clonotype. Mismatch with germline at one junction end may stem from a read error. This chain connects TRBV11-3 to TRBJ2-1; 7 bases are a match to TRBD2. From germline, CDR1 is SGHNT and CDR2 YENEEA. The CDR3 runs 16 residues. Written as DNA, the CDR3 is TGTGTCAGCAGCCTGATTCGCGGGAGACCCTACAATGAGCACTTCTTC. This sequence encodes CVSSLIRGRPYNEHFF. The full variable domain, with the rest looked up from reference TRBV11-3 and TRBJ2-1, is EAGVVQSPRYKIIEKKQPVAFWCNPISGHNTLYWYLQNLGQGPELLIRYENEEAVDDSQLPKDRFSAERLKGVDSTLKIQPAELGDSAVYLCVSSLIRGRPYNEHFFGPGTRLTVL.

This rearrangement joins TRBV29-1 to TRBJ2-5; TRBD1 matches at 10 bases. The germline V gene encodes CDR1 SQVTM and CDR2 ANQGSEA. V was clipped by 6 bases and J by 5 bases; unmatched bases: 12. The CDR3 covers 15 residues. The CDR3 sequence is CSVSRTGGSCETQYF. CDR3 bases: TGCAGCGTATCAAGGACAGGGGGATCGTGCGAGACCCAGTACTTC.

As for this clonotype: At one boundary the junction diverges from the germline segment, which might be a read error. The V gene is TRBV29-1, the J gene TRBJ2-5; 13 positions match TRBD2. The CDR3 loop spans 15 amino acids. Germline CDR1 SQVTM, CDR2 ANQGSEA. The CDR3: CSVRTSGSWAESQCF. Written as DNA, the CDR3 is TGCAGCGTTCGGACTAGCGGGAGTTGGGCAGAGTCCCAGTGTTTC.

Remarks on this clonotype: Germline is not matched at one junction end, which may reflect a read error. The chain uses TRBV28 and TRBJ2-3; D possibly matches TRBD1 or TRBD2 (5 bases each). The CDR3 consists of 16 residues. CDR1 MDHEN and CDR2 SYDVKM come from the germline V gene. The CDR3 spells CASRSSGSGSADTQYF. The CDR3 region has the DNA TGTGCCAGCAGATCTTCAGGGAGTGGGAGCGCAGATACGCAGTATTTC.

Of note for this clonotype: Compared with germline, one end of the junction differs, possibly owing to a read error. The chain combines TRBV29-1 with TRBJ2-2, with D perhaps matching TRBD1 or TRBD2 (6 bases each). This CDR3 region has 13 residues. From germline, CDR1 is SQVTM and CDR2 ANQGSEA. The CDR3 here is CNVEITGTGEVFF. The CDR3 DNA is TGCAACGTTGAGATAACAGGGACCGGGGAGGTGTTTTTT.

Turning to this clonotype: A much larger clonotype is one base distant, so this may be a read error. The CDR3 region has the DNA TGCACCAGCAGCCCCGACATCGGATACAATGAGCAGTTCTTC. Translated, it gives CTSSPDIGYNEQFF. The chain uses TRBV5-1 and TRBJ2-1; D gene unclear. This CDR3 is 14 amino acids long. Germline assignment: CDR1 SGHRS and CDR2 YFSETQ. Filled out from reference TRBV5-1 and TRBJ2-1, the complete variable domain reads KAGVTQTPRYLIKTRGQQVTLSCSPISGHRSVSWYQQTPGQGLQFLFEYFSETQRNKGNFPGRFSGRQFSNSRSEMNVSTLELGDSALYLCTSSPDIGYNEQFFGPGTRLTVL.

This chain links TRBV12-3 or TRBV12-4 with TRBJ1-4; D is unresolved. There are 13 residues in the CDR3. The V and J ends lost 0 bases and 13 bases respectively, with 12 bases between them. CDR3 in DNA: TGTGCCAGCAGTTTAGCGGGAATTGTAGGACTGTTTTTT. This gives the protein CASSLAGIVGLFF.

On this clonotype itself: This may arise from a read error, as a much more abundant clone is one base away. The gene calls are TRBV28 and TRBJ2-5; 10 bases are a match to TRBD2. The CDR3 covers 14 residues. Per the germline V gene, CDR1 is MDHEN and CDR2 is SYDVKM. The CDR3 DNA is TGTGCCAGCAGTATGTCTAGCGGGAGTGAGACCCAGCACTTC. The encoded protein is CASSMSSGSETQHF.

A word on this clonotype: Its ends do not fully match the called genes, so a read error is possible. This chain links TRBV28 with TRBJ2-1; TRBD2 agrees at 9 bases. The CDR3 is 15 amino acids. The germline CDR1 and CDR2 sequences are MDHEN and SYDVKM. The DNA of the CDR3 is TGTACCAGCAGAAATAGCGGGAGCTCCTACAAAGAGCAGCTCTTC. Translated, it gives CTSRNSGSSYKEQLF.

Of note for this clonotype: A much larger clone differs by one base, so this may be a read error. Since the CDR3 does not end with the conserved phenylalanine or tryptophan, this likely comes from a read error. V and J are TRBV18 and TRBJ2-1; tentative D call: TRBD2 (6 bases). Germline V lookup: CDR1 KGHSH, CDR2 LQKENI. Trimming removed 2 bases from V and 1 base from J, with 12 bases in between. CDR3 length: 16 amino acids. The CDR3 bases are TGTGCCAGCTCACCATTTAGCGGTGTATCCTACAATGAGCAGTTCCTC. This codes for CASSPFSGVSYNEQFL.

The chain joins TRBV18 to TRBJ1-1; D is unresolved. Germline CDR1 is KGHSH and CDR2 is LQKENI. Trimming pared 2 bases from V and 0 bases from J, leaving 13 bases between. This CDR3 region has 16 residues. The CDR3 spells CASSPTRGSLNTEAFF. CDR3 coding DNA: TGTGCCAGCTCACCAACCCGCGGCAGTCTGAACACTGAAGCTTTCTTT.

To note about this clonotype: The CDR3 end shows no conserved phenylalanine or tryptophan, and so a read error is likely. This chain links TRBV6-6 with TRBJ1-1; TRBD1 agrees at 8 bases. The CDR3 has 13 residues. The germline CDR1 and CDR2 sequences are MNHNY and SVGAGI (reference sequence). The V segment lost 6 bases and the J segment 7 bases; nucleotides outside the gene matches: 7. The CDR3 nucleotides read TGTGCCAGCAGCACAGGGGGGACAAGTGAAGCTTTCTCT. Translating it yields CASSTGGTSEAFS.

Details on this clonotype: At one boundary the junction diverges from the germline segment, which might be a read error. The chain is built from TRBV5-1 and TRBJ2-3; D is possibly TRBD2 (5 bases). This CDR3 spans 16 amino acids. The germline CDR1 and CDR2 sequences are SGHRS and YFSETQ. The CDR3, as DNA: TGCGCCAACAGCTTGGCTGGGAGACAAACCACAGATACGCAGTATTTT. Translated, it gives CANSLAGRQTTDTQYF.

As for this clonotype: One end of the junction fails to match germline, which may point to a read error. The chain links TRBV28 to TRBJ2-1; possibly TRBD2 for D (6 bases). Germline V CDR1 and CDR2: MDHEN, SYDVKM. The CDR3 consists of 16 residues. The chain's CDR3 is CTSIPPEWGGYNEQFF. CDR3 DNA: TGTACCAGCATCCCCCCGGAGTGGGGAGGCTACAATGAACAGTTCTTC.

This clonotype was picked up one time. The junction shows a germline mismatch at one end, possibly a read error. V gene TRBV29-1 combines with J gene TRBJ1-1, with D unclear. Germline values: CDR1 SQVTM, CDR2 ANQGSEA. This CDR3 contains 12 residues. The CDR3 protein is CNVEDSVTEAFF. The CDR3 DNA follows: TGCAACGTTGAAGATTCGGTCACTGAAGCTTTCTTT.

Notes on this clonotype: One junction end does not reproduce the germline sequence, and a read error may be involved. The chain joins TRBV4-1 to TRBJ2-1; perhaps TRBD2 as D (5 bases). CDR1 MGHRA and CDR2 YSYEKL come from the germline V gene. The CDR3 totals 15 residues. The CDR3: CANSQARTAYNEQFF. The CDR3 DNA reads as TGCGCCAACAGCCAAGCCAGGACTGCGTACAATGAGCAGTTCTTC.